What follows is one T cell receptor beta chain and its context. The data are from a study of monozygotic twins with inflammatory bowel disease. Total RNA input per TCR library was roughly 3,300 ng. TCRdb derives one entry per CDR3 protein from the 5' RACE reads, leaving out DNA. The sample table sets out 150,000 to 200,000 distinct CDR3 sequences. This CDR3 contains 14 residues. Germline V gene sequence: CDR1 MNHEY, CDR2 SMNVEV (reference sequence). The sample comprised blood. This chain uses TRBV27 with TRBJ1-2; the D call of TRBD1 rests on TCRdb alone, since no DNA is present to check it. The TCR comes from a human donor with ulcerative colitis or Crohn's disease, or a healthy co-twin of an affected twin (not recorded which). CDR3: CASSLSAGGDGYTF.